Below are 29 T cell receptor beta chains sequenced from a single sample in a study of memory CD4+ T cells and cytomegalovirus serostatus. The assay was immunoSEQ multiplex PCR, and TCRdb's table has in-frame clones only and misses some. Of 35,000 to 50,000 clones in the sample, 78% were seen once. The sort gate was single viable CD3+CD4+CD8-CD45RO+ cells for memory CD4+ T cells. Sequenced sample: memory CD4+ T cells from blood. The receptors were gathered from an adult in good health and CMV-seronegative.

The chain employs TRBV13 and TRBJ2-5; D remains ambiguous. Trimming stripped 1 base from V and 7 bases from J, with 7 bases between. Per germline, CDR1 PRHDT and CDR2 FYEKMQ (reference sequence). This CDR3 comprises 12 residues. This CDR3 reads CASSLARATQYF. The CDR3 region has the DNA TGTGCCAGCAGCTTAGCTAGGGCGACCCAGTACTTC.

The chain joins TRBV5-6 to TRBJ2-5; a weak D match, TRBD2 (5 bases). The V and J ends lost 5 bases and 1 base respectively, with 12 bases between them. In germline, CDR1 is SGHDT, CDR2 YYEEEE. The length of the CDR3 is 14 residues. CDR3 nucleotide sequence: TGTGCCAGCAGTCCTACACGGGGCCAAGAGACCCAGTACTTC. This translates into CASSPTRGQETQYF.

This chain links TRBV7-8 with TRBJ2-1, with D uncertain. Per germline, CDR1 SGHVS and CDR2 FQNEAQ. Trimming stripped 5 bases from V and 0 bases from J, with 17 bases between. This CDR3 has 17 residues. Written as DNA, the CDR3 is TGTGCCAGCAGCCCTACCGTCTTACAAAGCTCCTACAATGAGCAGTTCTTC. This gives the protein CASSPTVLQSSYNEQFF.

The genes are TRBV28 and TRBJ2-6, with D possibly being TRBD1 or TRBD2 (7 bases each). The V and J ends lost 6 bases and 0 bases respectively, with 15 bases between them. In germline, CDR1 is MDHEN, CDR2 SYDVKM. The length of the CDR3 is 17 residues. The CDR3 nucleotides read TGTGCCAGCAGGAGACAGGGACTAAGCTCTGGGGCCAACGTCCTGACTTTC. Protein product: CASRRQGLSSGANVLTF.

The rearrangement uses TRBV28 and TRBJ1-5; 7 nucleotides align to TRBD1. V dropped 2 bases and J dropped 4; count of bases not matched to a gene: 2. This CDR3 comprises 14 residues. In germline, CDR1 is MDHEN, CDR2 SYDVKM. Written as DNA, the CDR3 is TGTGCCAGCAGTTTAACGGACAGGAATCAGCCCCAGCATTTT. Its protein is CASSLTDRNQPQHF.

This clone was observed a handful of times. The CDR3 nucleotides are TGTGCCAGCAGCCTACGGGACAGGGCCAATGAGCAGTTCTTC. Protein: CASSLRDRANEQFF. The chain couples TRBV7-8 to TRBJ2-1; 9 nucleotides match TRBD1. The CDR3 covers 14 residues. CDR1 and CDR2 from the germline V gene are SGHVS and FQNEAQ. Unmatched junction bases numbered 5, after V lost 5 bases and J lost 6 bases. Looking up the rest from reference TRBV7-8 and TRBJ2-1 gives the full variable domain: GAGVSQSPRYKVAKRGQDVALRCDPISGHVSLFWYQQALGQGPEFLTYFQNEAQLDKSGLPSDRFFAERPEGSVSTLKIQRTQQEDSAVYLCASSLRDRANEQFFGPGTRLTVL.

The CDR3 sequence: CASSESRGPGNTIYF. In nucleotides, the CDR3 is TGTGCCAGCAGTGAGAGCAGGGGGCCGGGAAACACCATATATTTT. The chain joins TRBV2 to TRBJ1-3, with 8 bases lining up with TRBD1. Looked up from germline, CDR1 is SNHLY and CDR2 is FYNNEI. CDR3 length equals 15 residues. V lost 3 bases and J lost 4; bases outside the gene matches: 5.

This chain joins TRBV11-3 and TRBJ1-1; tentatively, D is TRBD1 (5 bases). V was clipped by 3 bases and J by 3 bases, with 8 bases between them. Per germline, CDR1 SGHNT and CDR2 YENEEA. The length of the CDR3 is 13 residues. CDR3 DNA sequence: TGTGCCAGCAGCTTGGGGGGGGACACTGAAGCTTTCTTT. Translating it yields CASSLGGDTEAFF.

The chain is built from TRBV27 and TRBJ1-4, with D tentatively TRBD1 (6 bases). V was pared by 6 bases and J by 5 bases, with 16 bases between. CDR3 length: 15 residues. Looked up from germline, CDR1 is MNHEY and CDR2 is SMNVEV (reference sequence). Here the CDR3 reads CASSTAGQNNEKLFF. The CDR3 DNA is TGTGCCAGCAGCACAGCAGGACAGAACAATGAAAAACTGTTTTTT.

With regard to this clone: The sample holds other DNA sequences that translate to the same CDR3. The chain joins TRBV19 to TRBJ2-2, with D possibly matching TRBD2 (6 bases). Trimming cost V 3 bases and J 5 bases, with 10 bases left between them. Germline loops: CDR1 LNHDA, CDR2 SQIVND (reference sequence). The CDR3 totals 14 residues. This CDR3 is CASSIAGRTGELFF. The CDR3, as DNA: TGTGCCAGTAGTATTGCAGGGAGGACCGGGGAGCTGTTTTTT.

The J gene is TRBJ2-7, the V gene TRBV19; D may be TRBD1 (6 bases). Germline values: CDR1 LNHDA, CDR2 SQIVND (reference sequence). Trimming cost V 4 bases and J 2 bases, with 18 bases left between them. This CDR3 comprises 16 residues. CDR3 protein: CASSKIRGVSAYEQYF. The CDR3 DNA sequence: TGTGCCAGTAGTAAGATCAGGGGCGTATCTGCCTACGAGCAGTACTTC.

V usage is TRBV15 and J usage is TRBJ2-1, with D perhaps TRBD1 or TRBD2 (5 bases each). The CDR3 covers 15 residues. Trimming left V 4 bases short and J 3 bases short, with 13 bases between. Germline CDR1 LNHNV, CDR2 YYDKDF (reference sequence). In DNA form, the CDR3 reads TGTGCCACCAGCAAGAAAAGTGGGGGCTACAATGAGCAGTTCTTC. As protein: CATSKKSGGYNEQFF.

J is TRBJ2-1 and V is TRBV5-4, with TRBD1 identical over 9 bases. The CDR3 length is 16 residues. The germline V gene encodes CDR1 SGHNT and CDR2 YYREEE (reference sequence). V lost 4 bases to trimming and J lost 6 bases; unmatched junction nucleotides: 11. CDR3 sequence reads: CASSNRDRDLGNEQFF. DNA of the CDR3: TGTGCCAGCAGCAACCGGGACAGGGATTTGGGCAATGAGCAGTTCTTC.

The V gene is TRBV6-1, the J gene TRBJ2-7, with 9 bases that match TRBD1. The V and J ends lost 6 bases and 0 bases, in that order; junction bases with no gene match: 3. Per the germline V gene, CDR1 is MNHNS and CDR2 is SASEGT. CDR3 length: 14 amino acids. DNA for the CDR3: TGTGCCAGCAGGGAACAGGGGGCCTCCTACGAGCAGTACTTC. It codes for CASREQGASYEQYF.

DNA for the CDR3: TGTGCCAGCTCACCAACAGCGGCGACATCCTACGAGCAGTACTTC. Residues: CASSPTAATSYEQYF. The rearrangement links TRBV18 to TRBJ2-7; D perhaps matches TRBD2 (5 bases). The ends were cut back, 2 bases at V and 1 base at J, with 12 bases in the middle. Germline values: CDR1 KGHSH, CDR2 LQKENI. The CDR3 has 15 amino acids.

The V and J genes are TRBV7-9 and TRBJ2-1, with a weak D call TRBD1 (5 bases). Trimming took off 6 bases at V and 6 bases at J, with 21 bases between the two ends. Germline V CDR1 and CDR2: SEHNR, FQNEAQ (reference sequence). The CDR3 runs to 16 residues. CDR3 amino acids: CASRYYGEGASNEQFF. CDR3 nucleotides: TGTGCCAGCAGATACTATGGGGAAGGGGCATCCAATGAGCAGTTCTTC. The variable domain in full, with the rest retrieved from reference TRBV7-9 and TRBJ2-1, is DTGVSQNPRHKITKRGQNVTFRCDPISEHNRLYWYRQTLGQGPEFLTYFQNEAQLEKSRLLSDRFSAERPKGSFSTLEIQRTEQGDSAMYLCASRYYGEGASNEQFFGPGTRLTVL.

CDR3 DNA: TGTGCCAGCAGCCTTTCGCCTGAAGCTTTCTTT. Its protein is CASSLSPEAFF. The chain carries TRBV5-8 and TRBJ1-1; no definite D call. This CDR3 has 11 amino acids. Trimming removed 4 bases from V and 6 bases from J, with 7 bases in between. CDR1 is SGHTS, CDR2 YDEGEE, per germline.

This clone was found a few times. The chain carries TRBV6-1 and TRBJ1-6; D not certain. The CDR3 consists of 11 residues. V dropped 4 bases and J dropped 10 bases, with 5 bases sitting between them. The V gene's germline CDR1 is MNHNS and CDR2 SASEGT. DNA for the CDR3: TGTGCCAGCAGTGCTCTCTCACCCCTCCACTTT. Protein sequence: CASSALSPLHF.

The CDR3 region has the DNA TGCGCCAGCAGCCAAGCCCCCTCCGGGGCTGGGACAGATACGCAGTATTTT. Protein: CASSQAPSGAGTDTQYF. V usage is TRBV4-1 and J usage is TRBJ2-3; either TRBD1 or TRBD2 may supply D (5 bases each). CDR1 and CDR2 (germline): MGHRA, YSYEKL. The CDR3 is made up of 17 amino acids. Trimming pared 1 base from V and 3 bases from J, leaving 17 bases between.

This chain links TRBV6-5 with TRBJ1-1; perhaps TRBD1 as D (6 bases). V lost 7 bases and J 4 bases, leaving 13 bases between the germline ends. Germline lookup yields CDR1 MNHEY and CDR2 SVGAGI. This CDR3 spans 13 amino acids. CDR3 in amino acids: CASKRGDTTEAFF. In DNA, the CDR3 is TGTGCCAGCAAGAGGGGGGATACCACTGAAGCTTTCTTT.

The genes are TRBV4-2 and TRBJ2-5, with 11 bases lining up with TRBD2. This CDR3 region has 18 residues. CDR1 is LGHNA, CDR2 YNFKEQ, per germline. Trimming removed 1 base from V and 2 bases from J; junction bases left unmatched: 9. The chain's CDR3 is CASSQGVSGLAVQETQYF. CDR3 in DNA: TGTGCCAGCAGCCAAGGGGTGTCGGGACTAGCGGTTCAAGAGACCCAGTACTTC.

The CDR3 protein is CASSPPRELKAFF. The CDR3 nucleotides read TGTGCCAGCTCACCACCTCGGGAACTCAAAGCTTTCTTT. This chain joins TRBV18 and TRBJ1-1, with no clear D. Trimming removed 0 bases from V and 9 bases from J, with 11 bases in between. The CDR3 runs to 13 residues. Germline V gives CDR1 KGHSH, CDR2 LQKENI.

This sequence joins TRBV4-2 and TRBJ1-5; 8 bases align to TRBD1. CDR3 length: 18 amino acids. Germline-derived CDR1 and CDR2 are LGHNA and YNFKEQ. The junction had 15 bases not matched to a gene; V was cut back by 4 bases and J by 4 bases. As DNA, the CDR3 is TGTGCCAGCAGCCCATACGATCGGACAGGGTTCGGGAATCAGCCCCAGCATTTT. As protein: CASSPYDRTGFGNQPQHF.

The chain's CDR3 is CASSQVVQGAGEQYF. The CDR3 DNA reads as TGTGCCAGCAGCCAAGTCGTCCAGGGGGCAGGGGAGCAGTACTTC. This rearrangement joins TRBV4-2 to TRBJ2-7, with TRBD1 matching 8 bases. The CDR3 contains 15 residues. Per germline, CDR1 LGHNA and CDR2 YNFKEQ. Germline trimming cut 1 base from V and 7 bases from J; bases unmatched to any gene: 9.

The CDR3 sequence is CASSEVGGDYEQYF. CDR3 in DNA: TGTGCCAGCAGTGAAGTTGGGGGGGACTACGAGCAGTACTTC. The V call is TRBV6-1, the J call TRBJ2-7, with TRBD2 identical over 7 bases. The CDR3 is made up of 14 amino acids. V was pared by 1 base and J by 3 bases, with 3 bases of the junction left unmatched. Germline lookup yields CDR1 MNHNS and CDR2 SASEGT.

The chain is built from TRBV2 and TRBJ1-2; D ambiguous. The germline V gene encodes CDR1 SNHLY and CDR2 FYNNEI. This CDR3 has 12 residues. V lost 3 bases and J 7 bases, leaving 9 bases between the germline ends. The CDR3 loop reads CASSEVSGGYTF. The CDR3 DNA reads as TGTGCCAGCAGTGAGGTATCCGGTGGCTACACCTTC. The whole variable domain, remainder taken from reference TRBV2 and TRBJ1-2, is EPEVTQTPSHQVTQMGQEVILRCVPISNHLYFYWYRQILGQKVEFLVSFYNNEISEKSEIFDDQFSVERPDGSNFTLKIRSTKLEDSAMYFCASSEVSGGYTFGSGTRLTVV.

CDR3 bases: TGTGCCAGCAGCGTAAGTGGGGGGGCCTACAATGAGCAGTTCTTC. Translated, it gives CASSVSGGAYNEQFF. The chain recombines TRBV6-6 with TRBJ2-1; 7 bases fit TRBD2. V shed 6 bases and J 2 bases; nucleotides not matched to a gene: 7. This CDR3 is built from 15 residues. In germline, CDR1 is MNHNY, CDR2 SVGAGI (reference sequence).

This chain's CDR3 is CASSSQGGGYSNQPQHF. The CDR3 DNA reads TGTGCCAGCAGCTCACAGGGCGGAGGATATAGCAATCAGCCCCAGCATTTT. V and J are TRBV5-6 and TRBJ1-5; D is perhaps TRBD1 (6 bases). Trimming removed 3 bases at V and 0 bases at J, with 16 bases between. CDR3 length: 17 residues. Germline lookup yields CDR1 SGHDT and CDR2 YYEEEE.

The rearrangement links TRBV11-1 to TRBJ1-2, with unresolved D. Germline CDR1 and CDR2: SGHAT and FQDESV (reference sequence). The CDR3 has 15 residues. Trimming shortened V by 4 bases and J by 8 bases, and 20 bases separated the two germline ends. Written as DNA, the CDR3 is TGTGCCAGCAGCTCACTTCCGGGAGTTATTGGGGGCTACACCTTC. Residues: CASSSLPGVIGGYTF.